Each of the 24 T cell receptor beta chains below was sequenced from the same sample in a study of blood T cell repertoires in COVID-19. Clones were read by immunoSEQ multiplex PCR, and TCRdb kept only the in-frame ones, dropping some. The sample contains some 490,000 clones, approximately 85% of which appear only once. Sample: peripheral blood. These receptors all stem from a human donor in a cohort sampled during active COVID-19.

The gene calls are TRBV7-9 and TRBJ2-3, with 11 bases identical to TRBD2. Germline V gene sequence: CDR1 SEHNR, CDR2 FQNEAQ (reference sequence). Germline trimming cut 4 bases from V and 1 base from J; bases unmatched to any gene: 10. The CDR3 totals 18 residues. The CDR3 bases are TGTGCCAGCAGCTCACCCCGGACTAGCGGGTCCCGCACAGATACGCAGTATTTT. It is translated as CASSSPRTSGSRTDTQYF.

This chain uses TRBV28 with TRBJ1-1; D uncertain. CDR3 length: 14 residues. The V gene's germline CDR1 is MDHEN and CDR2 SYDVKM. Between the trimmed V and J ends, which lost 5 bases and 0 bases, there was a span of 10 bases. The CDR3 reads CASSPRYLNTEAFF. CDR3 bases: TGTGCCAGCAGTCCTCGGTACCTGAACACTGAAGCTTTCTTT.

The genes are TRBV9 and TRBJ1-3; possibly TRBD1 for D (6 bases). CDR3 size: 16 residues. Germline V gene sequence: CDR1 SGDLS, CDR2 YYNGEE. The V end was cut by 3 bases, the J end by 0 bases, with 13 bases between. CDR3 in amino acids: CASSEGQFDSGNTIYF. For the CDR3, the DNA is TGTGCCAGCAGCGAGGGACAATTCGACTCTGGAAACACCATATATTTT.

This chain links TRBV30 with TRBJ2-5; TRBD2 agrees at 7 bases. Germline CDR1 and CDR2: GTSNPN and SVGIG (reference sequence). V dropped 2 bases and J dropped 4; count of bases not matched to a gene: 4. CDR3 size: 13 residues. This CDR3 reads CAWSSSGLETQYF. The CDR3 bases are TGTGCCTGGAGTAGTAGCGGGTTAGAGACCCAGTACTTC. Complete variable domain (other parts from reference TRBV30 and TRBJ2-5): SQTIHQWPATLVQPVGSPLSLECTVEGTSNPNLYWYRQAAGRGLQLLFYSVGIGQISSEVPQNLSASRPQDRQFILSSKKLLLSDSGFYLCAWSSSGLETQYFGPGTRLLVL.

CDR3 nucleotide sequence: TGTGCCAGTTCCCGACAGGACCCTTCCTACGAGCAGTACTTC. Translation gives CASSRQDPSYEQYF. This chain connects TRBV18 to TRBJ2-7; maybe TRBD1 (6 bases). With 9 bases removed from V and 1 base from J, the gap between germline ends came to 16 bases. CDR1 is KGHSH and CDR2 is LQKENI in the germline V gene. This CDR3 is built from 14 residues.

This chain uses TRBV18 with TRBJ1-1; weak D call: TRBD1 (5 bases). The V end lost 3 bases, the J end lost 1 base, and 12 bases lay between the germline ends. The CDR3 consists of 15 residues. Germline V CDR1 and CDR2: KGHSH, LQKENI. The CDR3 DNA is TGTGCCAGCTCACCGGCAGGGTCGGGGAACACTGAAGCTTTCTTT. The encoded protein is CASSPAGSGNTEAFF.

The chain combines TRBV5-1 with TRBJ1-1; the match to TRBD1 covers 10 bases. V lost 3 bases, J lost 3 bases, and 2 bases stayed unmatched. The length of the CDR3 is 14 residues. Germline V gene lookup returns CDR1 SGHRS and CDR2 YFSETQ. The CDR3 sequence: CASSWGQGYTEAFF. CDR3 sequence (DNA): TGCGCCAGCAGCTGGGGACAGGGGTACACTGAAGCTTTCTTT.

The chain joins TRBV19 to TRBJ2-5, with 8 bases that match TRBD1. Germline V gene sequence: CDR1 LNHDA, CDR2 SQIVND (reference sequence). The CDR3 consists of 16 residues. J gave up 2 bases and V 6 bases, and 11 bases lay outside the gene matches. This CDR3 is CASSLGGQVKQETQYF. For the CDR3, the DNA is TGTGCCAGTAGCCTGGGGGGACAGGTCAAACAAGAGACCCAGTACTTC.

The chain is built from TRBV9 and TRBJ2-3; 10 bases are a match to TRBD2. CDR1 and CDR2 (germline): SGDLS, YYNGEE. The CDR3 sequence is 15 residues long. J lost 9 bases, V lost 0 bases, and 7 bases had no gene match. The CDR3 sequence: CASSVEGTSEYTQYF. Written as DNA, the CDR3 is TGTGCCAGCAGCGTAGAAGGGACTAGCGAATACACGCAGTATTTT.

This clone was detected only a few times. V gene TRBV19 combines with J gene TRBJ1-1, with 9 bases identical to TRBD1. The CDR3 length is 15 residues. J was trimmed by 3 bases and V by 10 bases; bases with no gene match: 12. Germline assignment: CDR1 LNHDA and CDR2 SQIVND (reference sequence). The CDR3 sequence: CAITKDRGRYTEAFF. The DNA of the CDR3 is TGTGCCATTACGAAGGACAGGGGTAGATACACTGAAGCTTTCTTT.

This rearrangement joins TRBV19 to TRBJ1-4; D is uncertain. V was pared by 9 bases and J by 5 bases, with 13 bases between. Germline-derived CDR1 and CDR2 are LNHDA and SQIVND (reference sequence). The CDR3 loop spans 13 amino acids. DNA for the CDR3: TGTGCCAGCACGACGCCGGGGAATGAAAAACTGTTTTTT. This gives the protein CASTTPGNEKLFF. Supplemented by reference TRBV19 and TRBJ1-4, the full variable domain reads DGGITQSPKYLFRKEGQNVTLSCEQNLNHDAMYWYRQDPGQGLRLIYYSQIVNDFQKGDIAEGYSVSREKKESFPLTVTSAQKNPTAFYLCASTTPGNEKLFFGSGTQLSVL.

The chain links TRBV30 to TRBJ2-3; TRBD1 matches 8 bases. The CDR3 has 15 amino acids. Per germline, CDR1 GTSNPN and CDR2 SVGIG (reference sequence). V lost 4 bases, J lost 4 bases, and 10 bases stayed unmatched. CDR3 sequence (DNA): TGTGCCTGGACCCGGACAGGGAGTTCGGCAGATACGCAGTATTTT. Its protein product is CAWTRTGSSADTQYF. Combining the CDR3 with reference TRBV30 and TRBJ2-3 gives the whole variable domain SQTIHQWPATLVQPVGSPLSLECTVEGTSNPNLYWYRQAAGRGLQLLFYSVGIGQISSEVPQNLSASRPQDRQFILSSKKLLLSDSGFYLCAWTRTGSSADTQYFGPGTRLTVL.

The V call is TRBV27, the J call TRBJ2-2; possible D gene TRBD2, 6 bases. The CDR3 length is 12 residues. The germline V gene encodes CDR1 MNHEY and CDR2 SMNVEV (reference sequence). V was pared by 9 bases and J by 4 bases, with 9 bases between. The DNA of the CDR3 is TGTGCCAGTGGACTACCCACCGGGGAGCTGTTTTTT. Translated, it gives CASGLPTGELFF.

This clone has only one observation. The rearrangement joins TRBV30 to TRBJ1-2; a possible D gene is TRBD1 (5 bases). Trimming shortened V by 2 bases and J by 6 bases, and 16 bases separated the two germline ends. The V gene's germline CDR1 is GTSNPN and CDR2 SVGIG (reference sequence). The CDR3 consists of 14 residues. The CDR3 DNA is TGTGCCTGGAGTCCCTCGCGACAGATCCATGGCTACACCTTC. Its translation is CAWSPSRQIHGYTF.

The chain has TRBV18 and TRBJ2-7; 7 nucleotides match TRBD1. The CDR3 totals 13 residues. With V trimmed by 5 bases and J by 5 bases, 6 bases remained unmatched. CDR1 is KGHSH, CDR2 LQKENI, per germline. CDR3 in amino acids: CASSTGTDNEQYF. The CDR3 nucleotides are TGTGCCAGCTCAACCGGGACAGATAACGAGCAGTACTTC.

The rearrangement joins TRBV5-4 to TRBJ2-3; TRBD2 might be the D (5 bases). V lost 2 bases and J 4 bases, leaving 14 bases between the germline ends. The CDR3 spans 15 residues. Germline assignment: CDR1 SGHNT and CDR2 YYREEE (reference sequence). CDR3 in amino acids: CASSFDYPMADTQYF. CDR3 sequence (DNA): TGTGCCAGCAGCTTTGACTACCCAATGGCAGATACGCAGTATTTT.

This chain links TRBV5-1 with TRBJ2-2; TRBD2 matches 10 bases. The CDR3 runs 16 residues. V lost 0 bases and J lost 4; bases outside the gene matches: 3. Germline V gives CDR1 SGHRS, CDR2 YFSETQ. CDR3 in DNA: TGCGCCAGCAGCTTGGCCCTAGCGGGAGCCACCGGGGAGCTGTTTTTT. This sequence encodes CASSLALAGATGELFF.

A single count supports this clone. This rearrangement joins TRBV7-2 to TRBJ2-7; D is unresolved. V was clipped by 1 base and J by 6 bases, with 13 bases between them. The germline V gene has CDR1 SGHTA and CDR2 FQGNSA. There are 14 residues in the CDR3. The CDR3 is CASSLGQAFGEQYF. As DNA, the CDR3 is TGTGCCAGCAGCTTAGGGCAGGCGTTCGGCGAGCAGTACTTC.

This chain uses TRBV6-5 with TRBJ1-5; D perhaps matches TRBD1 (5 bases). V was trimmed by 2 bases and J by 2 bases, leaving 7 bases between them. This CDR3 is built from 14 residues. Germline CDR1 MNHEY, CDR2 SVGAGI. The CDR3 loop is CASSYVRGNQPQHF. For the CDR3, the DNA is TGTGCCAGCAGTTACGTCAGGGGCAATCAGCCCCAGCATTTT.

This sequence joins TRBV7-9 and TRBJ2-1; 10 nucleotides agree with TRBD1. The CDR3 spans 14 residues. Germline V lookup: CDR1 SEHNR, CDR2 FQNEAQ (reference sequence). Losses at the gene ends were 5 bases for V and 7 bases for J; bases not matched to a gene: 5. The CDR3 DNA is TGTGCCAGCAGCAAAGGACAGGGGGGGAATGAGCAGTTCTTC. Its translation is CASSKGQGGNEQFF.

V is TRBV7-2 and J is TRBJ2-3; D is possibly TRBD2 (5 bases). The V end lost 1 base, the J end lost 0 bases, and 17 bases lay between the germline ends. CDR1 SGHTA and CDR2 FQGNSA come from the germline V gene. The CDR3 is 18 amino acids. The CDR3 DNA follows: TGTGCCAGCAGCTTAGTGGTCGGGGTTTTGATTAGCACAGATACGCAGTATTTT. Translated: CASSLVVGVLISTDTQYF.

The V and J genes are TRBV5-4 and TRBJ1-3; 8 bases align to TRBD1. Germline V gene sequence: CDR1 SGHNT, CDR2 YYREEE (reference sequence). After removal of 5 bases from V and 4 bases from J, the junction contained 11 bases not matched to a gene. The CDR3 consists of 16 residues. This chain's CDR3 is CASRDRTGLLGNTIYF. The CDR3 DNA reads TGTGCCAGCAGGGATAGGACAGGGTTGTTGGGAAACACCATATATTTT.

This sequence joins TRBV6-5 and TRBJ1-1; D remains ambiguous. The CDR3 loop spans 13 amino acids. Trimming stripped 7 bases from V and 0 bases from J, with 9 bases between. The germline V gene has CDR1 MNHEY and CDR2 SVGAGI. The CDR3 DNA sequence: TGTGCCAGCACGCCGACTCTGAACACTGAAGCTTTCTTT. This codes for CASTPTLNTEAFF.

This chain uses TRBV9 with TRBJ1-2; TRBD1 matches at 8 bases. Per germline, CDR1 SGDLS and CDR2 YYNGEE. The CDR3 contains 15 residues. V trimming: 4 bases; J trimming: 8 bases; junction bases outside the gene matches: 13. CDR3 amino acids: CASSPSGQGALGYTF. CDR3 nucleotide sequence: TGTGCCAGCAGCCCCTCCGGGCAGGGGGCGTTAGGCTACACCTTC.